The clone carrying this T cell receptor beta chain was detected a few times. Original processing methods: Quantification of nucleated cells was approximated via reference gene primer amplification. Only in-frame clones appear in the TCRdb table, and some are missing; sequencing was by immunoSEQ multiplex PCR. V, J and clone size derive from that table, while D and trimming were established from the DNA sequence. The data contain nearly 200,000 clones, less than 90% of them singletons. This entry comes from a study of blood T cell repertoires in COVID-19. Study summary: Italy, Spain and the United States were the sources of the convalescent and acute COVID-19 samples. The cDNA or gDNA used as material had been derived from T cells, B-cell-depleted T cells, or PBMCs.

Sequenced sample: peripheral blood. The clonotype comes from a woman aged 70-85 years with acute or convalescent COVID-19.

CDR3 nucleotide sequence: TGTGCCAGCAGCTGGGGACAGGGCCAATATAATTCACCCCTCCACTTT. Protein: CASSWGQGQYNSPLHF. The chain is built from TRBV7-2 and TRBJ1-6, with 9 bases matching TRBD1. CDR3 length equals 16 residues. Germline V gene sequence: CDR1 SGHTA, CDR2 FQGNSA. V dropped 4 bases and J dropped 4; count of bases not matched to a gene: 5. The whole variable domain, remainder taken from reference TRBV7-2 and TRBJ1-6, is GAGVSQSPSNKVTEKGKDVELRCDPISGHTALYWYRQSLGQGLEFLIYFQGNSAPDKSGLPSDRFSAERTGGSVSTLTIQRTQQEDSAVYLCASSWGQGQYNSPLHFGNGTRLTVT.